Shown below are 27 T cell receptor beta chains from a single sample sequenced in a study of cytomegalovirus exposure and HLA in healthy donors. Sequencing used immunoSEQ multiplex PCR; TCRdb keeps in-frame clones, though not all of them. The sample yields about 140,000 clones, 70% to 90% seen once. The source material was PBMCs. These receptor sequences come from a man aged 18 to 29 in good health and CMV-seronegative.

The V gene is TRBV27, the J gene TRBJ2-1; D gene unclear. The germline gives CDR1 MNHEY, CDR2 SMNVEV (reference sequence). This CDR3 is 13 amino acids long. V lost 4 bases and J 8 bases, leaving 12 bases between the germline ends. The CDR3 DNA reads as TGTGCCAGCAGTTCCAAAACCCCGGATGAGCAGTTCTTC. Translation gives CASSSKTPDEQFF.

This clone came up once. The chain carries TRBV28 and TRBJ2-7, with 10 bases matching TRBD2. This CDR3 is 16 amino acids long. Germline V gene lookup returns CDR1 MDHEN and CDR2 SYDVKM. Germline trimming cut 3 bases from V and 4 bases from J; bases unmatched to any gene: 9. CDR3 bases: TGTGCCAGCAGTTTGAGGCTAGCGGGAGAGGATTACGAGCAGTACTTC. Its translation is CASSLRLAGEDYEQYF. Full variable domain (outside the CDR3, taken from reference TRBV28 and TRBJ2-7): DVKVTQSSRYLVKRTGEKVFLECVQDMDHENMFWYRQDPGLGLRLIYFSYDVKMKEKGDIPEGYSVSREKKERFSLILESASTNQTSMYLCASSLRLAGEDYEQYFGPGTRLTVT.

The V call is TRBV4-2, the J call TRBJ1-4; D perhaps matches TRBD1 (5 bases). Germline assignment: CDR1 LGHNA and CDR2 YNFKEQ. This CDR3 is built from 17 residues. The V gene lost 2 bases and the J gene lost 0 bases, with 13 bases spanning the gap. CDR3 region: CASSQHLTGATNEKLFF. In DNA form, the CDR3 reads TGTGCCAGCAGCCAACACCTTACAGGCGCAACTAATGAAAAACTGTTTTTT.

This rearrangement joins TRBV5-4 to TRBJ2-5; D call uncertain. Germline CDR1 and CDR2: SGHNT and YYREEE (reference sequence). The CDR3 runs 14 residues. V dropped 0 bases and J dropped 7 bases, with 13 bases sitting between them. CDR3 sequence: CASSLAGPLGTQYF. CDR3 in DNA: TGTGCCAGCAGCTTGGCGGGTCCCTTGGGGACCCAGTACTTC.

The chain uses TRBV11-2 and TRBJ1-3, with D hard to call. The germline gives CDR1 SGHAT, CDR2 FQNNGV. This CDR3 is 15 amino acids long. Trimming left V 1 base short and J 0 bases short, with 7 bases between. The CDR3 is CASSLAYSSGNTIYF. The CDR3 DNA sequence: TGTGCCAGCAGCTTAGCGTACAGCTCTGGAAACACCATATATTTT.

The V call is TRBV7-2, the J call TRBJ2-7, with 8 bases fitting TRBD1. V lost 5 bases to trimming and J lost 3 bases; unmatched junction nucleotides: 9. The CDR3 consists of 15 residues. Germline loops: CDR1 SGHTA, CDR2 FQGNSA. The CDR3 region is CASSLGQGRLYEQYF. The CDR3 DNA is TGTGCCAGCAGCCTCGGACAGGGAAGGCTCTACGAGCAGTACTTC.

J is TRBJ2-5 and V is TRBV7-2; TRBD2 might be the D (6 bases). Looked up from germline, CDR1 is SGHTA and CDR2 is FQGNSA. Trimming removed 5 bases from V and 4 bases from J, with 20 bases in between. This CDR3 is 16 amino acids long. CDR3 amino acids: CASSAGEGLGGETQYF. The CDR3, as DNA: TGTGCCAGCAGCGCCGGCGAGGGCCTGGGGGGAGAGACCCAGTACTTC.

The CDR3 DNA is TGTGCCAGCTCACCACAGCAGGGAACCTACGAGCAGTACTTC. It yields the protein CASSPQQGTYEQYF. The chain combines TRBV18 with TRBJ2-7, with a weak D call TRBD1 (5 bases). The germline V gene encodes CDR1 KGHSH and CDR2 LQKENI. The CDR3 consists of 14 residues. Trimming took 1 base from V and 2 from J, leaving 9 bases between them.

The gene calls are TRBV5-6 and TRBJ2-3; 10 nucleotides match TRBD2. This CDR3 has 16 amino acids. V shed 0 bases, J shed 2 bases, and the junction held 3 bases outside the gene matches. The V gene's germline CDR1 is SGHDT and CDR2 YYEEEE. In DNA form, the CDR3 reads TGTGCCAGCAGCTTGGAACTAGCGGGATTCACAGATACGCAGTATTTT. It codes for CASSLELAGFTDTQYF. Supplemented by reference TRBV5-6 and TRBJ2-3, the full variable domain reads DAGVTQSPTHLIKTRGQQVTLRCSPKSGHDTVSWYQQALGQGPQFIFQYYEEEERQRGNFPDRFSGHQFPNYSSELNVNALLLGDSALYLCASSLELAGFTDTQYFGPGTRLTVL.

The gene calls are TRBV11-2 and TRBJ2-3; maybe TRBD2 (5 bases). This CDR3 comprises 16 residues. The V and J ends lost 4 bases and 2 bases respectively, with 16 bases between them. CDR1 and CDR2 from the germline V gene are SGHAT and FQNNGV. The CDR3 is CASSSPPGTYTDTQYF. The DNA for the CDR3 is TGTGCCAGCAGCTCCCCCCCGGGAACCTACACAGATACGCAGTATTTT.

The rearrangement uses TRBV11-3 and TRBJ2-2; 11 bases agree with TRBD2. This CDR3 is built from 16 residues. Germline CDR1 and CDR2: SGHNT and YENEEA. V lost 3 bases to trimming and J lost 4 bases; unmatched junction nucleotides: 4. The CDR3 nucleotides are TGTGCCAGCAGCTTGGGTAGCGGGGGGGCCACCGGGGAGCTGTTTTTT. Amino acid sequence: CASSLGSGGATGELFF.

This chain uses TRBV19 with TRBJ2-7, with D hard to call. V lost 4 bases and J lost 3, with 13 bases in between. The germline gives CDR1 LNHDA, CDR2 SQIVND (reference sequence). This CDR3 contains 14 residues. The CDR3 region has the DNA TGTGCCAGTAGTAAGGAGCCTATAAGCTACGAGCAGTACTTC. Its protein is CASSKEPISYEQYF.

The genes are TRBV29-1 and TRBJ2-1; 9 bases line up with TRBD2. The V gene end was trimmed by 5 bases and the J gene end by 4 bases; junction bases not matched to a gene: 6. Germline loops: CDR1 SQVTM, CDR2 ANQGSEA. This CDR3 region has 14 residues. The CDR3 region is CSVKKTSGYNEQFF. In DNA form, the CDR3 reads TGCAGCGTTAAGAAGACTAGCGGATACAATGAGCAGTTCTTC.

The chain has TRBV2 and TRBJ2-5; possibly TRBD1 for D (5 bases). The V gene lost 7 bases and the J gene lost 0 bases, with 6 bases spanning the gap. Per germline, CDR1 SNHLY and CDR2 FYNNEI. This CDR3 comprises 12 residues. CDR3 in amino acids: CASKTDQETQYF. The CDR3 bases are TGTGCCAGCAAGACAGACCAAGAGACCCAGTACTTC.

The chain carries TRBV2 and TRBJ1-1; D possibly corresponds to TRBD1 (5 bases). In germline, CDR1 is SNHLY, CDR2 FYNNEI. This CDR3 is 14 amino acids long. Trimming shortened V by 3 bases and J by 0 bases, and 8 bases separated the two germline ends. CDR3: CASSDGGLNTEAFF. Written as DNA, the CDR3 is TGTGCCAGCAGTGACGGGGGGTTGAACACTGAAGCTTTCTTT. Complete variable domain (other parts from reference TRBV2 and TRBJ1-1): EPEVTQTPSHQVTQMGQEVILRCVPISNHLYFYWYRQILGQKVEFLVSFYNNEISEKSEIFDDQFSVERPDGSNFTLKIRSTKLEDSAMYFCASSDGGLNTEAFFGQGTRLTVV.

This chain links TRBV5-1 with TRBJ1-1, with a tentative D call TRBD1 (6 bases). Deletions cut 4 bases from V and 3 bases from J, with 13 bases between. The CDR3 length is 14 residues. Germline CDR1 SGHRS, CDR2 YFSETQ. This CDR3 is CASSPGQTYTEAFF. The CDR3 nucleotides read TGCGCCAGCAGCCCCGGACAGACCTACACTGAAGCTTTCTTT.

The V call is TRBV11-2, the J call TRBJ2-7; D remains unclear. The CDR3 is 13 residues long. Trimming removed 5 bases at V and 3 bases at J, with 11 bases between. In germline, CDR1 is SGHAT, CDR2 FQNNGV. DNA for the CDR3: TGTGCCAGCAGCCCTCACACCTTCTACGAGCAGTACTTC. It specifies CASSPHTFYEQYF.

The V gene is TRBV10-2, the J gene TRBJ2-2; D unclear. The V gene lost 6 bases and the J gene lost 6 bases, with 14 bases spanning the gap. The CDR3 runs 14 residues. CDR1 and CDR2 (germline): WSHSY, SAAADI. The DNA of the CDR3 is TGCGCCAGCAGCCACTTCACAGACGCCGGGGAGCTGTTTTTT. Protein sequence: CASSHFTDAGELFF.

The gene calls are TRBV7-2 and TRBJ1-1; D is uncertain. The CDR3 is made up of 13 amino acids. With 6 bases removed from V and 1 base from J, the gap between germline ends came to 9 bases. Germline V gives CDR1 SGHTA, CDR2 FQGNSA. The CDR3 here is CASSPRGNTEAFF. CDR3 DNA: TGTGCCAGCAGTCCCCGGGGGAACACTGAAGCTTTCTTT.

The CDR3 spells CASSQTGWDSYGYTF. CDR3 DNA: TGTGCCAGCAGCCAGACAGGGTGGGATAGCTATGGCTACACCTTC. V usage is TRBV7-2 and J usage is TRBJ1-2; TRBD1 aligns across 7 bases. This CDR3 spans 15 amino acids. Germline V CDR1 and CDR2: SGHTA, FQGNSA. J gave up 4 bases and V 5 bases, and 10 bases lay outside the gene matches.

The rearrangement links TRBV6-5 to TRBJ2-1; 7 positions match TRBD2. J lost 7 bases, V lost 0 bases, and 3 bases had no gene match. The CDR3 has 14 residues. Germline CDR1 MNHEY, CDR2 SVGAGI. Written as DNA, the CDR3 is TGTGCCAGCAGTTACTCAACAGCGGGAAATGAGCAGTTCTTC. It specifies CASSYSTAGNEQFF.

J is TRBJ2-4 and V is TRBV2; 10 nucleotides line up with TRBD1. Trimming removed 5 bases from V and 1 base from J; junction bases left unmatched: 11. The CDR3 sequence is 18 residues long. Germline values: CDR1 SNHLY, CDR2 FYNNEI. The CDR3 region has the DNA TGTGCCAGCAGTCCGGGACAGGGGCGCGAGTTCGCCAAAAACATTCAGTACTTC. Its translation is CASSPGQGREFAKNIQYF.

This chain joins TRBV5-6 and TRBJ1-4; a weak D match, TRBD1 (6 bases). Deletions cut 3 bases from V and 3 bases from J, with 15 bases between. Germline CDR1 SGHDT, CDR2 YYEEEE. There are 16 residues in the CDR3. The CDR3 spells CASSWKTGAANEKLFF. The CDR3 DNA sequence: TGTGCCAGCAGCTGGAAGACAGGCGCCGCTAATGAAAAACTGTTTTTT.

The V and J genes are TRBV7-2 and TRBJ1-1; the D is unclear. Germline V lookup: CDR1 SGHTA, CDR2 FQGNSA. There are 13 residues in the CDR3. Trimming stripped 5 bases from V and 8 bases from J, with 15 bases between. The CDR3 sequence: CASSLSDGGEAFF. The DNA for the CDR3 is TGTGCCAGCAGCCTCTCCGACGGAGGAGAAGCTTTCTTT.

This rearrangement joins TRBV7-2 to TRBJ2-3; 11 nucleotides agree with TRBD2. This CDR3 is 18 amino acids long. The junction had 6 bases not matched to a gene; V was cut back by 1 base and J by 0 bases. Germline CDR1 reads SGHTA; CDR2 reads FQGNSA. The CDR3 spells CASSLGASGGPSTDTQYF. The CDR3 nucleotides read TGTGCCAGCAGCTTAGGGGCTAGCGGGGGGCCTAGCACAGATACGCAGTATTTT.

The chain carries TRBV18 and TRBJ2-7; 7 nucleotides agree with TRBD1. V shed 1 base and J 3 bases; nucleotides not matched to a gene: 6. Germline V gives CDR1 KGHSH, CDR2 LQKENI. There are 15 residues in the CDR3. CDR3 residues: CASSPRQGANYEQYF. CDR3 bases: TGTGCCAGCTCACCACGACAGGGCGCTAACTACGAGCAGTACTTC.

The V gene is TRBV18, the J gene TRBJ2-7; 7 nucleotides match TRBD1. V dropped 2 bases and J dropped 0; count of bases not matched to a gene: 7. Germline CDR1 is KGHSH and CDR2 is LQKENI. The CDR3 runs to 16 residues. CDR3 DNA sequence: TGTGCCAGCTCACCAGTCTCCGGGACAGTCTCCTACGAGCAGTACTTC. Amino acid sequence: CASSPVSGTVSYEQYF. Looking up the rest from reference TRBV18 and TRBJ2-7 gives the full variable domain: NAGVMQNPRHLVRRRGQEARLRCSPMKGHSHVYWYRQLPEEGLKFMVYLQKENIIDESGMPKERFSAEFPKEGPSILRIQQVVRGDSAAYFCASSPVSGTVSYEQYFGPGTRLTVT.